This is a list of T cell receptor beta chains from one sample in a study of Graves' ophthalmopathy and Graves' hyperthyroidism. TCRdb redid the calling of the multiplex PCR reads with MiXCR, one entry per CDR3 protein. The table includes 600,000 to 650,000 distinct CDR3 sequences, 22% detected once. The sample comprised peripheral blood. All receptors come from a woman between 18 and 29 years old with stable Graves' hyperthyroidism. Some clones in this sample may be carry-over from other donors' samples. CDR3s include the opening cysteine and the closing phenylalanine or tryptophan. D genes are given only for firm matches. The size field is filled for only some rows; it gives once, few, many or a size class.

j_gene	abundance	d_gene	v_gene	CDR3aa	CDR3nt
TRBJ1-1	many	TRBD1	TRBV6-5	CASKPGQGGKAFF	TGTGCCAGCAAACCGGGGCAGGGGGGGAAAGCTTTCTTT
TRBJ2-7	many	-	TRBV18	CASSPRQGGDEQYF	TGTGCCAGCTCGCCCAGACAGGGAGGGGACGAGCAGTACTTC
TRBJ1-1	-	TRBD1	TRBV12-3/TRBV12-4	CASSDRALNTEAFF	TGTGCCAGCAGCGACAGGGCCCTGAACACTGAAGCTTTCTTT
TRBJ1-5	many	-	TRBV10-3	CAISEGENQPQHF	TGTGCCATCAGTGAGGGGGAAAATCAGCCCCAGCATTTT
TRBJ1-5	many	TRBD1	TRBV7-2	CASSSQGGGQPQHF	TGTGCCAGCAGCTCGCAGGGGGGGGGGCAGCCCCAGCATTTT
TRBJ2-7	-	-	TRBV5-1	CASPKGGLRCYEQYF	TGCGCCAGCCCAAAGGGGGGCCTCAGGTGCTACGAGCAGTACTTC
TRBJ2-5	many	TRBD2	TRBV28	CASSLWSAGVQETQYF	TGTGCCAGCAGTTTATGGTCGGCGGGAGTTCAAGAGACCCAGTACTTC
TRBJ2-7	-	-	TRBV20-1	CSARGRNEQYF	TGCAGTGCTAGAGGTAGAAACGAGCAGTACTTC
TRBJ2-7	many	TRBD2	TRBV28	CASSFSSGNYEQYF	TGTGCCAGCAGTTTCTCTAGCGGGAACTACGAGCAGTACTTC
TRBJ2-2	few	-	TRBV11-2	CASSPLSGLNTGELFF	TGTGCCAGCAGCCCCTTATCCGGGCTGAACACCGGGGAGCTGTTTTTT
TRBJ1-5	-	-	TRBV6-1	CASAGSGNQPQHF	TGTGCCAGCGCAGGGTCCGGCAATCAGCCCCAGCATTTT
TRBJ1-2	many	TRBD1	TRBV20-1	CSARDGQGYGYTF	TGCAGTGCTAGGGACGGACAGGGTTATGGCTACACCTTC
TRBJ2-5	-	-	TRBV9	CASSVANGGQETQYF	TGTGCCAGCAGCGTAGCTAACGGGGGCCAAGAGACCCAGTACTTC
TRBJ2-7	-	TRBD2	TRBV6-1	CASRPGLARYEQYF	TGTGCCAGCAGGCCGGGACTAGCGCGTTACGAGCAGTACTTC
TRBJ1-2	many	-	TRBV6-1	CASSKYGGAQGYTF	TGTGCCAGCAGTAAATACGGAGGGGCGCAAGGCTACACCTTC
TRBJ2-7	-	-	TRBV28	CASSTPDLGTSYEQYF	TGTGCCAGCAGTACACCCGACCTGGGGACGTCCTACGAGCAGTACTTC
TRBJ1-5	few	-	TRBV19	CASTSGAYGNQPQHF	TGTGCCAGTACATCAGGGGCATATGGCAATCAGCCCCAGCATTTT
TRBJ1-5	many	-	TRBV6-1	CATRQENQPQHF	TGTGCCACCCGACAGGAAAATCAGCCCCAGCATTTT
TRBJ2-5	many	-	TRBV11-2	CASRWGHRTETQYF	TGTGCCAGCAGGTGGGGACATCGTACGGAGACCCAGTACTTC
TRBJ1-5	few	-	TRBV3-1	CASSADLGNQPQHF	TGTGCCAGCAGCGCTGACCTGGGCAATCAGCCCCAGCATTTT
TRBJ2-7	-	-	TRBV20-1	CSASARRGSGQYF	TGCAGTGCCTCGGCCAGGAGGGGCTCGGGGCAGTACTTC
TRBJ1-1	-	-	TRBV28	CASTSSVGTEAFF	TGTGCCAGCACGAGCAGTGTGGGCACTGAAGCTTTCTTT
TRBJ2-7	-	TRBD1	TRBV15	CATSRGQGHDEQYF	TGTGCCACCAGCCGGGGACAGGGGCACGACGAGCAGTACTTC
TRBJ1-1	few	-	TRBV7-9	CASSFLFRNTEAFF	TGTGCCAGCAGCTTTTTATTCAGGAACACTGAAGCTTTCTTT
TRBJ1-1	many	-	TRBV10-2	CASSESSEIDEAFF	TGCGCCAGCAGTGAGTCATCGGAGATAGACGAAGCTTTCTTT
TRBJ1-1	many	TRBD1	TRBV6-5	CASSSPGQVGAEAFF	TGTGCCAGCAGTTCCCCGGGACAGGTCGGAGCTGAAGCTTTCTTT
TRBJ1-6	-	-	TRBV6-1	CASSDRDGNSPLHF	TGTGCCAGCAGTGACCGGGACGGTAATTCACCCCTCCACTTT
TRBJ1-1	many	-	TRBV20-1	CSARSTTDRLTEAFF	TGCAGTGCTAGATCTACTACGGACAGACTTACTGAAGCTTTCTTT
TRBJ2-7	-	-	TRBV4-1	CASSQDGREQYF	TGCGCCAGCAGCCAAGATGGGCGGGAGCAGTACTTC
TRBJ2-7	many	TRBD1	TRBV5-4	CASSLQGAREQYF	TGTGCCAGCAGCCTACAGGGGGCGCGGGAGCAGTACTTC
TRBJ2-7	many	-	TRBV12-3/TRBV12-4	CASSRAVSYEQYF	TGTGCCAGCAGCCGGGCGGTTTCCTACGAGCAGTACTTC
TRBJ1-6	-	TRBD1	TRBV6-1	CASSETSPGQGVYYNSPLHF	TGTGCCAGCAGTGAGACCTCTCCGGGTCAGGGGGTATACTATAATTCACCCCTCCACTTT
TRBJ1-2	many	-	TRBV29-1	CSVVWQGRYGYTF	TGCAGCGTGGTTTGGCAGGGAAGGTATGGCTACACCTTC
TRBJ2-7	-	-	TRBV30	CAWSALYPQRSYEQYF	TGTGCCTGGAGTGCATTGTACCCGCAAAGATCCTACGAGCAGTACTTC
TRBJ1-2	many	-	TRBV6-5	CASSYGSSTPLGYTF	TGTGCCAGCAGTTACGGCAGTTCCACCCCTCTAGGCTACACCTTC
TRBJ2-2	few	-	TRBV14	CASSTQGPPGELFF	TGTGCCAGCAGCACCCAGGGTCCCCCCGGGGAACTGTTTTTT
TRBJ1-5	many	-	TRBV24-1	CATSGQGGHNQPQHF	TGTGCCACCAGTGGCCAGGGAGGTCACAATCAGCCCCAGCATTTT
TRBJ1-2	many	-	TRBV12-3/TRBV12-4	CASSFPAAGPYGYTF	TGTGCCAGCAGTTTTCCCGCGGCAGGGCCCTATGGCTACACCTTC
TRBJ1-1	-	-	TRBV7-2	CASSLPYLNTEAFF	TGTGCCAGCAGCTTACCTTATTTGAACACTGAAGCTTTCTTT
TRBJ2-5	many	-	TRBV20-1	CSAHTETQYF	TGCAGTGCGCACACGGAGACCCAGTACTTC
TRBJ2-7	once	-	TRBV24-1	CATSDPPQTSYEQYF	TGTGCCACCAGTGATCCGCCCCAAACCAGCTACGAGCAGTACTTC